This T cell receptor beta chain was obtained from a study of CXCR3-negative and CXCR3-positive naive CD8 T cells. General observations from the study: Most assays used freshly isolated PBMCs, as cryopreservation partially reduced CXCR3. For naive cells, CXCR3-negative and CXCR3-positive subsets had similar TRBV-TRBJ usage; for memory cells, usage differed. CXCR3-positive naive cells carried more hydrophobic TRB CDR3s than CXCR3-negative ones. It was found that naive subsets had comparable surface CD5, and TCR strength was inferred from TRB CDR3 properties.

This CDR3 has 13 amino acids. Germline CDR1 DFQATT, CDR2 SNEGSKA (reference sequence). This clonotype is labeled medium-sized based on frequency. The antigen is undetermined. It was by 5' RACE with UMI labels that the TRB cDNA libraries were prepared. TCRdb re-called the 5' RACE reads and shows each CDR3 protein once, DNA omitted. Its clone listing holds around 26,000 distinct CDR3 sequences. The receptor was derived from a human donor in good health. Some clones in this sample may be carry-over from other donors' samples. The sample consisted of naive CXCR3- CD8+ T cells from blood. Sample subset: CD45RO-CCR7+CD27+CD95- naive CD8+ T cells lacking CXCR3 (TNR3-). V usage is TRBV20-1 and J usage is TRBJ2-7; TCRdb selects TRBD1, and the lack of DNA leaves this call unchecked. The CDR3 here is CSAREGQAYEQYF.